This record looks at one T cell receptor beta chain sequence and its context. Its specificity is not known. The repertoire was sequenced with immunoSEQ multiplex PCR; TCRdb's copy has only in-frame clones and lacks some. The sample carries over 150,000 clones, over 80% recorded once. This record belongs to a study of T cell responses to AZD1222 COVID-19 vaccine. General study findings and limits: The number of AZD1222 recipients seropositive at baseline was only 5 to 7.

Germline assignment: CDR1 SGHRS and CDR2 YFSETQ. This CDR3 is built from 16 residues. V was pared by 4 bases and J by 2 bases, with 8 bases of the junction left unmatched. The source of this sequence is an adult in good health. The source material was peripheral blood, sampled on day 0 of AZD1222 vaccination. This sequence joins TRBV5-1 and TRBJ2-7; 11 nucleotides line up with TRBD1. The CDR3 loop is CASSPQGTGGAYEQYF. The CDR3 nucleotides read TGCGCCAGCAGCCCCCAGGGGACAGGGGGGGCCTACGAGCAGTACTTC. Complete variable domain (other parts from reference TRBV5-1 and TRBJ2-7): KAGVTQTPRYLIKTRGQQVTLSCSPISGHRSVSWYQQTPGQGLQFLFEYFSETQRNKGNFPGRFSGRQFSNSRSEMNVSTLELGDSALYLCASSPQGTGGAYEQYFGPGTRLTVT.